One and the same sample provided the 16 T cell receptor beta chains below, sequenced in a study of blood T cell repertoires in COVID-19. Method: immunoSEQ multiplex PCR; TCRdb's copy keeps in-frame clones and lacks some. The sample contains 200,000 to 250,000 clones, 85% to 90% of which appear only once. The sequenced material came from PBMCs or T cells enriched from blood (not recorded which). All receptors derive from a man between 50 and 59 years old who had been exposed to COVID-19.

This sequence joins TRBV28 and TRBJ1-2, with D tentatively TRBD1 (6 bases). CDR1 is MDHEN and CDR2 is SYDVKM in the germline V gene. Between the trimmed V and J ends, which lost 6 bases and 4 bases, there was a span of 18 bases. The CDR3 has 15 amino acids. The CDR3 loop is CASRASGGRIYGYTF. The CDR3 bases are TGTGCCAGCAGGGCCTCGGGGGGCCGGATCTATGGCTACACCTTC.

In this sample, this clone turned up once. This chain connects TRBV5-1 to TRBJ1-3; 8 nucleotides align to TRBD1. This CDR3 has 14 amino acids. Looked up from germline, CDR1 is SGHRS and CDR2 is YFSETQ. The junction had 8 bases not matched to a gene; V was cut back by 7 bases and J by 5 bases. CDR3 loop: CASRTGNSRNTIYF. CDR3 sequence (DNA): TGCGCCAGCCGGACAGGGAATAGTAGAAACACCATATATTTT.

The V gene is TRBV10-2, the J gene TRBJ1-1; 7 bases agree with TRBD1. V lost 6 bases to trimming and J lost 5 bases; unmatched junction nucleotides: 3. CDR1 and CDR2 from the germline V gene are WSHSY and SAAADI. CDR3 size: 12 residues. The CDR3, as DNA: TGCGCCAGCAGCGACAGGGATACTGAAGCTTTCTTT. Translation gives CASSDRDTEAFF.

The CDR3 region has the DNA TGTGCCAGCAGCCCGACTAGCGGGAGTTCTACGCAGTATTTT. As protein: CASSPTSGSSTQYF. The chain combines TRBV7-6 with TRBJ2-3, with 12 bases lining up with TRBD2. V shed 5 bases, J shed 8 bases, and the junction held 5 bases outside the gene matches. The CDR3 has 14 residues. Germline CDR1 is SGHVS and CDR2 is FNYEAQ.

The rearrangement joins TRBV28 to TRBJ1-6; 7 bases align to TRBD1. The germline V gene encodes CDR1 MDHEN and CDR2 SYDVKM. With 7 bases clipped from V and 8 bases from J, the junction kept 14 bases outside the gene matches. The CDR3 is 16 residues long. The CDR3 loop reads CASKIRGQGWHSPLHF. In DNA form, the CDR3 reads TGTGCCAGCAAAATAAGGGGGCAGGGATGGCATTCACCCCTCCACTTT.

About this clone itself: Other DNA sequences within the sample encode an identical CDR3. The V and J genes are TRBV11-3 and TRBJ1-4; 8 bases line up with TRBD1. V lost 2 bases to trimming and J lost 7 bases; unmatched junction nucleotides: 3. Germline V lookup: CDR1 SGHNT, CDR2 YENEEA. This CDR3 comprises 14 residues. CDR3 DNA sequence: TGTGCCAGCAGCTTACGAGACAGGGGTGAAAAACTGTTTTTT. Amino acids: CASSLRDRGEKLFF.

The DNA for the CDR3 is TGTGCCACCAGTGATTTCCCAGGGCTTTCCGAAATCACAGATACGCAGTATTTT. Its translation: CATSDFPGLSEITDTQYF. The rearrangement links TRBV24-1 to TRBJ2-3, with D possibly matching TRBD1 (5 bases). CDR3 length: 18 residues. V lost 1 base, J lost 2 bases, and 18 bases lay in between. The germline V gene encodes CDR1 KGHDR and CDR2 SFDVKD.

CDR3 region: CASSLRGADTQYF. CDR3 in DNA: TGTGCCAGCAGCCTCCGTGGAGCAGATACGCAGTATTTT. V is TRBV9 and J is TRBJ2-3; no clear D. Per the germline V gene, CDR1 is SGDLS and CDR2 is YYNGEE. V lost 4 bases to trimming and J lost 4 bases, with 10 bases between them. This CDR3 is built from 13 residues.

This chain uses TRBV7-9 with TRBJ1-4; D remains unclear. This CDR3 comprises 17 residues. Germline values: CDR1 SEHNR, CDR2 FQNEAQ (reference sequence). V gave up 0 bases and J gave up 7 bases, with 18 bases separating them. CDR3 nucleotide sequence: TGTGCCAGCAGCTTAGCCGGAGGACGGTACCGGGTTGAAAAACTGTTTTTT. Amino acids: CASSLAGGRYRVEKLFF.

The V call is TRBV2, the J call TRBJ2-5; a weak D match, TRBD1 (6 bases). The CDR3 has 11 residues. Between the trimmed V and J ends, which lost 8 bases and 4 bases, there was a span of 8 bases. CDR1 and CDR2 from the germline V gene are SNHLY and FYNNEI. The CDR3 region has the DNA TGTGCCAGCGACAGGAGAGAGACCCAGTACTTC. Its translation: CASDRRETQYF.

The gene calls are TRBV6-5 and TRBJ2-3; no clear D. Trimming pared 4 bases from V and 0 bases from J, leaving 5 bases between. Germline V CDR1 and CDR2: MNHEY, SVGAGI. The CDR3 runs to 13 residues. The CDR3 DNA reads TGTGCCAGCAGTTCAACTAGCACAGATACGCAGTATTTT. It encodes CASSSTSTDTQYF.

The rearrangement links TRBV7-3 to TRBJ2-1; a weak D match, TRBD2 (7 bases). V was trimmed by 3 bases and J by 2 bases, leaving 11 bases between them. From germline, CDR1 is SGHTA and CDR2 FQGTGA. This CDR3 contains 15 residues. The CDR3 spells CASSFGGATYNEQFF. DNA for the CDR3: TGTGCCAGCAGCTTTGGGGGGGCCACCTACAATGAGCAGTTCTTC.

The CDR3 DNA follows: TGCGCCAGCAGCCCGGGGGGCTCGCGGGACTATGGCTACACCTTC. Protein product: CASSPGGSRDYGYTF. The V and J genes are TRBV5-1 and TRBJ1-2; D might be TRBD1 (6 bases). Germline-derived CDR1 and CDR2 are SGHRS and YFSETQ. This CDR3 contains 15 residues. V was shortened by 4 bases and J by 3 bases, with 16 bases between the two germline ends.

The V and J genes are TRBV5-1 and TRBJ2-5, with D tentatively TRBD2 (6 bases). Trimming shortened V by 8 bases and J by 5 bases, and 16 bases separated the two germline ends. The CDR3 totals 13 residues. Germline values: CDR1 SGHRS, CDR2 YFSETQ. CDR3 sequence: CASRPGVAETQYF. The CDR3 DNA reads as TGCGCCAGTAGACCGGGGGTCGCCGAGACCCAGTACTTC.

The chain employs TRBV2 and TRBJ1-1, with TRBD1 matching 9 bases. Germline V gene sequence: CDR1 SNHLY, CDR2 FYNNEI. The V segment lost 5 bases and the J segment 10 bases; nucleotides outside the gene matches: 8. The CDR3 has 13 amino acids. The CDR3 sequence is CASSSGTGFSAFF. Written as DNA, the CDR3 is TGTGCCAGCAGTTCCGGGACAGGGTTTTCAGCTTTCTTT.

This chain uses TRBV27 with TRBJ1-1; the match to TRBD1 covers 7 bases. The V and J ends lost 2 bases and 10 bases, in that order; junction bases with no gene match: 7. This CDR3 contains 13 residues. CDR1 is MNHEY, CDR2 SMNVEV, per germline (reference sequence). The CDR3 spells CASSLRGGQRAFF. CDR3 bases: TGTGCCAGCAGTTTAAGAGGGGGCCAAAGAGCTTTCTTT.